The text below deals with one T cell receptor beta chain. Its antigen is as yet unknown. These data come from a study of response to subunit inactivated influenza vaccine. Study-wide results and limits: A suggestion made by the authors is that each seasonal influenza vaccination recruits few new T cells.

TCRdb re-analysed the RT-PCR reads in MiXCR, keeping a single row per CDR3 protein. The sample comprises roughly 700,000 distinct CDR3 sequences, about 14% of which are singletons, and 5.5% to 8% rests with the top ten. Looked up from germline, CDR1 is LGHDT and CDR2 is YNNKEL (reference sequence). This CDR3 comprises 15 residues. V was clipped by 3 bases and J by 3 bases; unmatched bases: 4. This TCR came from a man in his fifties who received an inactivated influenza vaccine. The sample in question was PBMCs from blood, obtained approximately 15 days before vaccination. The genes are TRBV3-1 and TRBJ1-4; 7 bases align to TRBD1. The CDR3 is CASSQRTGSNEKLFF. CDR3 DNA sequence: TGTGCCAGCAGCCAGAGGACAGGATCTAATGAAAAACTGTTTTTT.